A single sample gave rise to the 25 T cell receptor beta chains below, sequenced in a study of T cell responses to AZD1222 COVID-19 vaccine. The protocol was immunoSEQ multiplex PCR, while the TCRdb copy is restricted to in-frame clones and leaves out a portion. The sample includes about 170,000 clones, less than 90% of them seen just once. The sequences come from peripheral blood, collected on day 0 of AZD1222 vaccination. The source of these receptors is an adult in good health.

The chain combines TRBV15 with TRBJ1-1; D unresolved. This CDR3 is built from 17 residues. Trimming stripped 1 base from V and 1 base from J, with 16 bases between. Germline values: CDR1 LNHNV, CDR2 YYDKDF (reference sequence). CDR3 DNA sequence: TGTGCCACCAGCAGAGGAGGGTTAAGGTATTCGAACACTGAAGCTTTCTTT. This sequence encodes CATSRGGLRYSNTEAFF.

This chain connects TRBV24-1 to TRBJ1-2; the D gene is possibly TRBD1 (6 bases). The germline gives CDR1 KGHDR, CDR2 SFDVKD. The CDR3 is 15 amino acids. Deletions cut 4 bases from V and 0 bases from J, with 11 bases between. The CDR3: CATSEGQPANYGYTF. CDR3 bases: TGTGCCACCAGTGAGGGACAACCAGCTAACTATGGCTACACCTTC.

The rearrangement joins TRBV5-6 to TRBJ1-5; D unresolved. CDR3 length equals 16 residues. V gave up 0 bases and J gave up 3 bases, with 13 bases separating them. The germline gives CDR1 SGHDT, CDR2 YYEEEE. The CDR3 here is CASSLGITIHNQPQHF. The CDR3 DNA follows: TGTGCCAGCAGCTTGGGTATCACCATTCACAATCAGCCCCAGCATTTT.

A word on this clone: One end of the junction does not line up with germline, which may come from a read error. The rearrangement links TRBV6-5 to TRBJ2-5; 8 bases are a match to TRBD2. The CDR3 is made up of 12 amino acids. Germline CDR1 MNHEY, CDR2 SVGAGI. The DNA for the CDR3 is TGTGCCAGCAGTTTACTCGGGGGGGGAAGGCACTTC. It codes for CASSLLGGGRHF.

This chain links TRBV18 with TRBJ1-3; D might be TRBD1 (5 bases). The germline V gene has CDR1 KGHSH and CDR2 LQKENI. The length of the CDR3 is 16 residues. V was pared by 7 bases and J by 0 bases, with 16 bases between. The CDR3 spells CASWLGTADSGNTIYF. The CDR3 DNA follows: TGTGCCAGCTGGCTTGGGACCGCCGACTCTGGAAACACCATATATTTT. The full variable domain, rest sourced from reference TRBV18 and TRBJ1-3, is NAGVMQNPRHLVRRRGQEARLRCSPMKGHSHVYWYRQLPEEGLKFMVYLQKENIIDESGMPKERFSAEFPKEGPSILRIQQVVRGDSAAYFCASWLGTADSGNTIYFGEGSWLTVV.

This clone was counted a single time. The chain couples TRBV7-2 to TRBJ2-1, with D unresolved. The CDR3 spans 14 residues. The V end lost 3 bases, the J end lost 5 bases, and 11 bases lay between the germline ends. Germline-derived CDR1 and CDR2 are SGHTA and FQGNSA. The CDR3 region is CASSFRNFHNEQFF. The CDR3, as DNA: TGTGCCAGCAGCTTTAGGAACTTCCACAATGAGCAGTTCTTC.

This clone was seen only once. The gene calls are TRBV20-1 and TRBJ1-5; 8 nucleotides align to TRBD1. This CDR3 has 15 amino acids. Trimming cost V 3 bases and J 3 bases; bases outside gene matches: 7. Germline-derived CDR1 and CDR2 are DFQATT and SNEGSKA (reference sequence). The CDR3 sequence is CSASRPDRVNQPQHF. The CDR3 DNA sequence: TGCAGTGCTAGTCGTCCGGACAGGGTCAATCAGCCCCAGCATTTT.

The chain has TRBV28 and TRBJ1-3; 9 positions agree with TRBD1. This CDR3 has 15 residues. V lost 7 bases, J lost 3 bases, and 7 bases stayed unmatched. CDR1 is MDHEN, CDR2 SYDVKM, per germline. The chain's CDR3 is CASNLGQGIGNTIYF. The CDR3 DNA is TGTGCCAGCAACCTGGGACAGGGAATTGGAAACACCATATATTTT.

The genes are TRBV7-8 and TRBJ1-2; possible D gene TRBD1, 6 bases. Between the trimmed V and J ends, which lost 5 bases and 8 bases, there was a span of 12 bases. The germline V gene has CDR1 SGHVS and CDR2 FQNEAQ. The length of the CDR3 is 12 residues. Here the CDR3 reads CASSLTGFGYTF. For the CDR3, the DNA is TGTGCCAGCAGCCTCACAGGGTTCGGCTACACCTTC. The full variable domain, rest sourced from reference TRBV7-8 and TRBJ1-2, is GAGVSQSPRYKVAKRGQDVALRCDPISGHVSLFWYQQALGQGPEFLTYFQNEAQLDKSGLPSDRFFAERPEGSVSTLKIQRTQQEDSAVYLCASSLTGFGYTFGSGTRLTVV.

V usage is TRBV4-3 and J usage is TRBJ2-7; 9 positions agree with TRBD2. V dropped 1 base and J dropped 3; count of bases not matched to a gene: 4. Germline V gives CDR1 LGHNA, CDR2 YSLEER. CDR3 length: 15 residues. In nucleotides, the CDR3 is TGCGCCAGCAGCCAAGCGCGGGAGGGCCTCTACGAGCAGTACTTC. Translation: CASSQAREGLYEQYF.

The table lists this clone with a count of one. The V gene is TRBV7-6, the J gene TRBJ2-5, with D possibly TRBD1 on 6 matching bases. This CDR3 comprises 14 residues. In germline, CDR1 is SGHVS, CDR2 FNYEAQ. Trimming left V 5 bases short and J 1 base short, with 11 bases between. The CDR3 sequence is CASSKGQLQETQYF. DNA for the CDR3: TGTGCCAGCAGCAAAGGACAGCTCCAAGAGACCCAGTACTTC.

The gene calls are TRBV9 and TRBJ2-3; TRBD2 matches at 8 bases. CDR3 size: 15 residues. Trimming cost V 4 bases and J 2 bases; bases outside gene matches: 6. CDR1 is SGDLS and CDR2 is YYNGEE in the germline V gene. The CDR3 nucleotides are TGTGCCAGCAGCACTTTTAGCGGGAACACAGATACGCAGTATTTT. Translation: CASSTFSGNTDTQYF.

The chain couples TRBV6-6 to TRBJ1-6; no reliable D call. The germline gives CDR1 MNHNY, CDR2 SVGAGI (reference sequence). V was pared by 0 bases and J by 7 bases, with 1 base between. CDR3 length: 12 amino acids. In DNA form, the CDR3 reads TGTGCCAGCAGTTACTCAAATTCACCCCTCCACTTT. Translation: CASSYSNSPLHF.

The table lists this clone with many counts. The gene calls are TRBV6-2 or TRBV6-3 and TRBJ2-7; perhaps TRBD1 as D (6 bases). Germline V lookup: CDR1 MNHEY, CDR2 SVGEGT. The CDR3 runs to 15 residues. The V end was cut by 2 bases, the J end by 3 bases, with 14 bases between. The CDR3 nucleotides read TGTGCCAGCAGTTACGGGGGCTTCGGTCGCTACGAGCAGTACGTC. Its translation is CASSYGGFGRYEQYV.

V and J are TRBV13 and TRBJ1-4, with a weak D call TRBD1 (5 bases). Germline V gene data show CDR1 as PRHDT and CDR2 as FYEKMQ (reference sequence). Trimming stripped 3 bases from V and 3 bases from J, with 14 bases between. This CDR3 spans 16 amino acids. CDR3 sequence (DNA): TGTGCCAGCAGCTTGCGGTTGATAGGGGCTAATGAAAAACTGTTTTTT. Amino acids: CASSLRLIGANEKLFF.

This chain joins TRBV19 and TRBJ2-1; 15 bases fit TRBD2. This CDR3 contains 18 residues. In germline, CDR1 is LNHDA, CDR2 SQIVND (reference sequence). The J segment lost 8 bases and the V segment lost 1 base, leaving 9 bases of the junction unmatched. CDR3 DNA sequence: TGTGCCAGTAGTATAGTCCCCGGGACTAGCGGGAGGAGCCATGAGCAGTTCTTC. Its translation is CASSIVPGTSGRSHEQFF.

The gene calls are TRBV28 and TRBJ2-2, with 12 nucleotides matching TRBD2. CDR3 length equals 15 residues. Germline CDR1 reads MDHEN; CDR2 reads SYDVKM. The V and J ends lost 5 bases and 10 bases, in that order; junction bases with no gene match: 8. The CDR3 coding sequence is TGTGCCAGCAGTCCCGAGACTAGCGGGAGTGCGGAGCTGTTTTTT. The encoded protein is CASSPETSGSAELFF.

V is TRBV25-1 and J is TRBJ1-3; D may be TRBD1 (5 bases). CDR1 is MGHDK and CDR2 is SYGVNS in the germline V gene. The CDR3 totals 14 residues. CDR3 sequence reads: CASGGGNSGNTIYF. The CDR3 DNA follows: TGTGCTTCCGGGGGAGGGAACTCTGGAAACACCATATATTTT.

This clone has more than one count but fewer than ten. The chain recombines TRBV6-2 or TRBV6-3 with TRBJ2-7; the D is unclear. This CDR3 spans 15 amino acids. V dropped 0 bases and J dropped 6 bases, with 15 bases sitting between them. CDR1 and CDR2 from the germline V gene are MNHEY and SVGEGT. The CDR3 reads CASSYSTDIAGEQYF. The CDR3, as DNA: TGTGCCAGCAGTTACTCTACGGATATAGCAGGCGAGCAGTACTTC.

This clone occurred once. V and J are TRBV27 and TRBJ2-6; D gene ambiguous. There are 15 residues in the CDR3. V was pared by 5 bases and J by 1 base, with 9 bases between. CDR1 is MNHEY and CDR2 is SMNVEV in the germline V gene (reference sequence). The CDR3 coding sequence is TGTGCCAGCAGTACCGGCACTTCTGGGGCCAACGTCCTGACTTTC. This sequence encodes CASSTGTSGANVLTF.

V and J are TRBV27 and TRBJ1-6; a possible D gene is TRBD1 (5 bases). Germline V gene lookup returns CDR1 MNHEY and CDR2 SMNVEV (reference sequence). CDR3 length equals 17 residues. Trimming removed 5 bases from V and 0 bases from J, with 14 bases in between. CDR3 region: CASSLWGDSSYNSPLHF. CDR3 in DNA: TGTGCCAGCAGTCTGTGGGGCGACAGCTCCTATAATTCACCCCTCCACTTT.

The V and J genes are TRBV25-1 and TRBJ2-7; the D gene is possibly TRBD2 (6 bases). Germline CDR1 MGHDK, CDR2 SYGVNS. V gave up 1 base and J gave up 2 bases, with 9 bases separating them. This CDR3 is built from 14 residues. The CDR3 nucleotides read TGTGCCAGCAGTGAATGGGGGGAGACCTACGAGCAGTACGTC. Its protein is CASSEWGETYEQYV.

The chain joins TRBV20-1 to TRBJ2-7, with a possible D match to TRBD2 (6 bases). CDR1 and CDR2 (germline): DFQATT, SNEGSKA (reference sequence). V was pared by 3 bases and J by 3 bases, with 12 bases between. The CDR3 loop spans 13 amino acids. For the CDR3, the DNA is TGCAGTGCTAGTGCTAGCGAGAACTACGAGCAGTACGTC. Translation gives CSASASENYEQYV.

This clone showed up just a few times. J is TRBJ1-6 and V is TRBV7-9; D is possibly TRBD1 (5 bases). The V end lost 5 bases, the J end lost 13 bases, and 18 bases lay between the germline ends. Germline V CDR1 and CDR2: SEHNR, FQNEAQ (reference sequence). The CDR3 is made up of 14 amino acids. The CDR3 sequence: CASSPGTGRIPLHF. The DNA of the CDR3 is TGTGCCAGCAGCCCAGGGACTGGCCGTATTCCCCTCCACTTT. Combining the CDR3 with reference TRBV7-9 and TRBJ1-6 gives the whole variable domain DTGVSQNPRHKITKRGQNVTFRCDPISEHNRLYWYRQTLGQGPEFLTYFQNEAQLEKSRLLSDRFSAERPKGSFSTLEIQRTEQGDSAMYLCASSPGTGRIPLHFGNGTRLTVT.

This chain uses TRBV5-1 with TRBJ2-2, with TRBD2 matching 9 bases. CDR3 length equals 16 residues. Germline V gives CDR1 SGHRS, CDR2 YFSETQ. The junction had 6 bases not matched to a gene; V was cut back by 0 bases and J by 6 bases. CDR3 region: CASSLAGSGSSGELFF. In DNA form, the CDR3 reads TGCGCCAGCAGCTTGGCCGGTAGCGGGAGTTCCGGGGAGCTGTTTTTT.